The present TCR beta chain was sequenced within a study of T-cell reconstitution after alpha-beta-depleted transplantation in children. Overall study results and limits: At the one-year point after transplant, T-cell counts and TCRbeta diversity were found to come mostly from T cells that had been newly produced. After transplant, at about two months, alpha-beta T cells were reportedly derived from several hundred expanded graft clones. Day-60 TCRbeta diversity that was high in some patients was derived from surviving recipient T cells and thymic progenitors.

Unique molecular identifiers featured in how the TCRbeta library was prepared. TCRdb used MiXCR to reprocess the PCR reads, holding one entry per CDR3 protein. This table holds some 600,000 distinct CDR3 sequences, under 15% found once. Losses at the gene ends were 3 bases for V and 7 bases for J; bases not matched to a gene: 9. The CDR3 covers 15 residues. Germline V lookup: CDR1 DFQATT, CDR2 SNEGSKA (reference sequence). This clonotype was seen only a few times. Its target is unknown. The chain combines TRBV20-1 with TRBJ2-1; 10 positions agree with TRBD2. The source was PBMCs, mostly from graft donor cells, collected 360 days after TCRalphabeta/CD19-depleted stem cell transplant. This clonotype was obtained from a male patient under 18 who had a stem cell transplant for acute myeloid leukemia, so the T cells may come from the graft donor. The CDR3 DNA is TGCAGTGCTAGCGCTAATGGACTAGCGGAGAATGAGCAGTTCTTC. Protein: CSASANGLAENEQFF.